This T cell receptor beta chain was retrieved from a study of response to subunit inactivated influenza vaccine. General study findings and limits: New T cells are recruited in small numbers by each seasonal influenza vaccination, according to the authors' suggestion.

TCRdb reprocessed the RT-PCR reads via MiXCR and lists one record per CDR3 protein. The sample shows hundreds of thousands of distinct CDR3 sequences, 14% of them seen only once. In the case of this clonotype: What it binds is unknown.

Here the sequenced sample was PBMCs from blood, taken around two weeks before vaccination. The sequence was obtained from a middle-aged man who received an inactivated influenza vaccine.

The CDR3 DNA is TGCAGTGCTAGAGATCTCACTAGCGGGATTGTTTACAATGAGCAGTTCTTC. Translated, it gives CSARDLTSGIVYNEQFF. The chain combines TRBV20-1 with TRBJ2-1; 10 positions match TRBD2. The CDR3 runs 17 residues. V lost 0 bases to trimming and J lost 4 bases; unmatched junction nucleotides: 9. Germline V gene data show CDR1 as DFQATT and CDR2 as SNEGSKA (reference sequence).